The next 8 T cell receptor beta chains were all read from a single sample in a study of early T cells in non-severe SARS-CoV-2 infection. TCRdb re-called the 5' RACE reads with MiXCR, one entry per CDR3 protein. The sample records tens of thousands of distinct CDR3 sequences, over 9.5% being singletons. The sequencing input was whole blood. The receptors stem from an adult who was a healthcare worker with PCR-confirmed SARS-CoV-2 infection or an uninfected control (not recorded which).

This clonotype was seen only a few times. The rearrangement joins TRBV12-3 or TRBV12-4 to TRBJ2-6, with no clear D. With 8 bases removed from V and 2 bases from J, the gap between germline ends came to 16 bases. The CDR3 totals 16 residues. The chain's CDR3 is CASYARRAPGANVLTF. The DNA for the CDR3 is TGTGCCAGCTATGCTCGAAGGGCTCCTGGGGCCAACGTCCTGACTTTC.

The chain uses TRBV5-4 and TRBJ2-2, with 9 bases lining up with TRBD2. Looked up from germline, CDR1 is SGHNT and CDR2 is YYREEE (reference sequence). The CDR3 spans 15 residues. V lost 4 bases, J lost 5 bases, and 6 bases stayed unmatched. The CDR3 bases are TGTGCCAGCAGCCTAGCGGGATTGAGAACCGGGGAGCTGTTTTTT. It codes for CASSLAGLRTGELFF. Complete variable domain (other parts from reference TRBV5-4 and TRBJ2-2): ETGVTQSPTHLIKTRGQQVTLRCSSQSGHNTVSWYQQALGQGPQFIFQYYREEENGRGNFPPRFSGLQFPNYSSELNVNALELDDSALYLCASSLAGLRTGELFFGEGSRLTVL.

This clonotype was seen a few times. V and J are TRBV20-1 and TRBJ1-1; D not certain. The CDR3 extends over 13 amino acids. Germline V gives CDR1 DFQATT, CDR2 SNEGSKA (reference sequence). Deletions cut 3 bases from V and 3 bases from J, with 11 bases between. The CDR3 spells CSASPLDDTEAFF. Here the CDR3 DNA reads TGCAGTGCTAGCCCCTTGGATGACACTGAAGCTTTCTTT.

For this clonotype: This may come from a read error, since a much larger clone is one base off. This chain links TRBV4-1 with TRBJ2-7; tentatively, D is TRBD1 or TRBD2 (6 bases each). V was pared by 3 bases and J by 7 bases, with 16 bases between. CDR3 length: 14 residues. CDR1 and CDR2 (germline): MGHRA, YSYEKL. CDR3 in DNA: TGCGCCAGCAGCCAGTCGGAGGGGGGTATGGAGCAGTACTTC. It codes for CASSQSEGGMEQYF.

The chain employs TRBV20-1 and TRBJ1-3; D uncertain. The CDR3 extends over 13 amino acids. Germline CDR1 DFQATT, CDR2 SNEGSKA (reference sequence). Trimming cost V 5 bases and J 4 bases, with 12 bases left between them. The CDR3 sequence is CSAPVRQGNTIYF. The CDR3 nucleotides read TGCAGTGCTCCGGTCAGGCAGGGAAACACCATATATTTT.

The rearrangement uses TRBV7-3 and TRBJ2-3; D gene ambiguous. V was pared by 3 bases and J by 0 bases, with 10 bases between. Germline-derived CDR1 and CDR2 are SGHTA and FQGTGA. This CDR3 has 15 residues. The CDR3 is CASSLGSPSTDTQYF. DNA for the CDR3: TGTGCCAGCAGCTTGGGCAGCCCTAGCACAGATACGCAGTATTTT.

This clonotype was observed a handful of times. The V gene is TRBV30, the J gene TRBJ2-2, with D possibly TRBD2 on 6 matching bases. The germline V gene has CDR1 GTSNPN and CDR2 SVGIG (reference sequence). The CDR3 length is 13 residues. The V end lost 8 bases, the J end lost 2 bases, and 12 bases lay between the germline ends. The DNA for the CDR3 is TGTGCCGGGGGGTCAGCTAACACCGGGGAGCTGTTTTTT. This encodes CAGGSANTGELFF. Drawing the rest from reference TRBV30 and TRBJ2-2, the complete variable domain is SQTIHQWPATLVQPVGSPLSLECTVEGTSNPNLYWYRQAAGRGLQLLFYSVGIGQISSEVPQNLSASRPQDRQFILSSKKLLLSDSGFYLCAGGSANTGELFFGEGSRLTVL.

This sequence joins TRBV2 and TRBJ1-5; D gene ambiguous. Deletions cut 4 bases from V and 1 base from J, with 5 bases between. This CDR3 has 13 residues. CDR1 and CDR2 from the germline V gene are SNHLY and FYNNEI. This CDR3 is CASSVWSNQPQHF. The CDR3 DNA reads as TGTGCCAGCAGTGTATGGAGCAATCAGCCCCAGCATTTT.